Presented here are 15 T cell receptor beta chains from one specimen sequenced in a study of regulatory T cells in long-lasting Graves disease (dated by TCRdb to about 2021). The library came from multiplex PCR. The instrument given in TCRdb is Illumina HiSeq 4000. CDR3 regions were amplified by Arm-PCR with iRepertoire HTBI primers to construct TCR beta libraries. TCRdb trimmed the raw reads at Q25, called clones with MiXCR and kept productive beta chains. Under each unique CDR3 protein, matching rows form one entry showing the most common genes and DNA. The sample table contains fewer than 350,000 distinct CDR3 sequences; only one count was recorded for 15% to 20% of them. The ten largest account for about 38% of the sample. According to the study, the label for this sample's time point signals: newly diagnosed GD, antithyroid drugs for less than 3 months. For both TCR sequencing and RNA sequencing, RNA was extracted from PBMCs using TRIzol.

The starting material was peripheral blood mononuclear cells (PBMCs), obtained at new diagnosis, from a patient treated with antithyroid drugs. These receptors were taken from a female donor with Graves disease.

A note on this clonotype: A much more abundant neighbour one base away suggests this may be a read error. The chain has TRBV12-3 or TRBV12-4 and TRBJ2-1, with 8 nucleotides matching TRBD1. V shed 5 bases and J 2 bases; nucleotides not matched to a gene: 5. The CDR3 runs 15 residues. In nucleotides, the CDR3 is TGTGCCAGCAGTGCGTCAGGGGGCACCTACAATGAGCAGTTCTTC. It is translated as CASSASGGTYNEQFF.

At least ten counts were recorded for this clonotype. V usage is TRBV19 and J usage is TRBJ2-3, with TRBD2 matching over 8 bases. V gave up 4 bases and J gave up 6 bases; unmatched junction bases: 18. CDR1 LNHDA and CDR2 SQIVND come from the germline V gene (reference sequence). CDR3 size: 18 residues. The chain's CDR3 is CASSNAGGGSGALDTQYF. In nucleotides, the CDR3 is TGTGCCAGTAGTAACGCAGGCGGAGGTAGCGGGGCGCTCGATACGCAGTATTTT.

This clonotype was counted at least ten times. CDR3 DNA sequence: TGTGCCAGCAGCTTAGATCTGGGGGAGGGCCGATACGAGCAGTACTTC. Translating gives CASSLDLGEGRYEQYF. The gene calls are TRBV11-2 and TRBJ2-7; 7 nucleotides match TRBD2. V dropped 0 bases and J dropped 4; count of bases not matched to a gene: 9. This CDR3 comprises 16 residues. The germline V gene has CDR1 SGHAT and CDR2 FQNNGV.

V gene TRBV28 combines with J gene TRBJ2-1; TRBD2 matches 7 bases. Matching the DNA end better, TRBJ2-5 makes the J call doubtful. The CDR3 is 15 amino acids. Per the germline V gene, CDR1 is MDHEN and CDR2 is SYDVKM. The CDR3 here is CASSLDFSGLETQYF. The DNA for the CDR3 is TGTGCCAGCAGCTTAGATTTTAGCGGGTTGGAGACCCAGTACTTC.

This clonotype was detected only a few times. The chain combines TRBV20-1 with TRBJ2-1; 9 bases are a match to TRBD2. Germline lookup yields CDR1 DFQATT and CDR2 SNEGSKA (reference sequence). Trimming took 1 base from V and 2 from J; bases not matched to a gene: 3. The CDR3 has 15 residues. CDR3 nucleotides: TGCAGTGCTAGAGGCGGGAGGGCCACCTACAATGAGCAGTTCTTC. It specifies CSARGGRATYNEQFF.

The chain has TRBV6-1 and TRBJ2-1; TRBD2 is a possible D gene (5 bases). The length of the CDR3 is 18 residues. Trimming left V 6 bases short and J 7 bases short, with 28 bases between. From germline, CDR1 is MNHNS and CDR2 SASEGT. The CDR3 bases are TGTGCCAGCAGGTTCCGCCTAAGCGGCATCACCCAAAATAATGAGCAGTTCTTC. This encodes CASRFRLSGITQNNEQFF.

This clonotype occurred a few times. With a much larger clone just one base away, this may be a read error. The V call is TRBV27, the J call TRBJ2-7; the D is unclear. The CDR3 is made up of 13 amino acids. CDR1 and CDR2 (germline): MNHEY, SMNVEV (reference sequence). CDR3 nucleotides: TGTGTCAGCAGTTTAACTATCCTTTACGAGCAGTACTTC. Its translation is CVSSLTILYEQYF.

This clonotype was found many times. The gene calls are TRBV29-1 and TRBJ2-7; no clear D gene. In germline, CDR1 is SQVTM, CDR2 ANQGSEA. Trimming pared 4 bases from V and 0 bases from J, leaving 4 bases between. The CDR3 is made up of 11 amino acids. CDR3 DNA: TGCAGCGTTGGGCCCTCCTACGAGCAGTACTTC. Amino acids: CSVGPSYEQYF.

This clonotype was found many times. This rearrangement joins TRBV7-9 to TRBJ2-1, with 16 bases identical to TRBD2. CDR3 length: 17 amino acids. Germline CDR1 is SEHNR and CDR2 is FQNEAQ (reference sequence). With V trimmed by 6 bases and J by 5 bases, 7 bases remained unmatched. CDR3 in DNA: TGTGCCAGCAGACATGCCGGGACTAGCGGGAGGGACAATGAGCAGTTCTTC. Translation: CASRHAGTSGRDNEQFF. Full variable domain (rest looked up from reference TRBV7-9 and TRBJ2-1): DTGVSQNPRHKITKRGQNVTFRCDPISEHNRLYWYRQTLGQGPEFLTYFQNEAQLEKSRLLSDRFSAERPKGSFSTLEIQRTEQGDSAMYLCASRHAGTSGRDNEQFFGPGTRLTVL.

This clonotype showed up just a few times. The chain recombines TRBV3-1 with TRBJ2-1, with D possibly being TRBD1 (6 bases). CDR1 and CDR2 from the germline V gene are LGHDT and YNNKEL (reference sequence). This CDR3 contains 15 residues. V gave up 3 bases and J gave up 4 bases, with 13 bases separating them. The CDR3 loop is CASSHTIRGYNEQFF. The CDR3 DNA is TGTGCCAGCAGCCATACGATCAGGGGATACAATGAGCAGTTCTTC.

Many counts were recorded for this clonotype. This CDR3 reads CASSLAMHGALNQPQHF. CDR3 bases: TGTGCCAGCAGTTTAGCGATGCACGGTGCGCTCAATCAGCCCCAGCATTTT. The chain couples TRBV12-3 or TRBV12-4 to TRBJ1-5; unclear D gene. Trimming removed 0 bases at V and 3 bases at J, with 15 bases between. The CDR3 runs 17 residues.

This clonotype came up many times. CDR3 protein: CASRPDRASDTQYF. The CDR3 DNA reads as TGTGCCAGTAGACCCGACAGGGCTTCAGATACGCAGTATTTT. The gene calls are TRBV19 and TRBJ2-3, with TRBD1 matching 7 bases. The CDR3 is 14 amino acids. After removal of 6 bases from V and 4 bases from J, the junction contained 7 bases not matched to a gene. Germline lookup yields CDR1 LNHDA and CDR2 SQIVND (reference sequence).

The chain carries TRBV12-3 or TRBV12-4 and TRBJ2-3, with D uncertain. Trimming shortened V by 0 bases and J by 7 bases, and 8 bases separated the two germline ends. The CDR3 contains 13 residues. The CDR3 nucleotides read TGTGCCAGCAGTTTAGCCGGTCCTAATACGCAGTATTTT. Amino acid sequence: CASSLAGPNTQYF.

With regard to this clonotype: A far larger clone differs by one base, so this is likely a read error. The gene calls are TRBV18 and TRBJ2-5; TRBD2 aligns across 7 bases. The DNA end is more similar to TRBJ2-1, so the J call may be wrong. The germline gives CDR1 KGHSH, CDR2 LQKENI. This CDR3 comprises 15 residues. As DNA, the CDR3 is TGTGCCAGCTCACCGGAGATGGGACTAAACAATGGGCAGTTCTTC. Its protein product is CASSPEMGLNNGQFF.

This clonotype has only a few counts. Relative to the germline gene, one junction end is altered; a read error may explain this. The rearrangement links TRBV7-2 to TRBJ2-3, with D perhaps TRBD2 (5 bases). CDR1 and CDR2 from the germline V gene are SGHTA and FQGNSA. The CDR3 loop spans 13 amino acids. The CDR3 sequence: CASSTPSTDTQYF. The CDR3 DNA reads TGCGCCAGCAGCACCCCTAGCACCGATACGCAGTATTTT.